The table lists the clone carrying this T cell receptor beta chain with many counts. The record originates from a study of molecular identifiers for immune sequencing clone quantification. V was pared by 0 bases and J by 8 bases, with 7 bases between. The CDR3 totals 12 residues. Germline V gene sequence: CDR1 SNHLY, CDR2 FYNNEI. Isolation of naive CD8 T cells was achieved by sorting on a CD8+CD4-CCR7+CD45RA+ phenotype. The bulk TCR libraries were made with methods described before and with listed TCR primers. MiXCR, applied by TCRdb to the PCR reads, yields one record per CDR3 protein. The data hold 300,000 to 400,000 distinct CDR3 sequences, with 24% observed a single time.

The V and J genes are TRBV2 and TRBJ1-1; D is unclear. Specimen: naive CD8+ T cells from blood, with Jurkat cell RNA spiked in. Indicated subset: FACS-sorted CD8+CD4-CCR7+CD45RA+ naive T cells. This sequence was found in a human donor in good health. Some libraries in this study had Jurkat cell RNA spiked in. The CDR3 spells CASSEAGREAFF. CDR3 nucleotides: TGTGCCAGCAGTGAAGCGGGCAGGGAAGCTTTCTTT.